These 22 T cell receptor beta chains share one sample of origin, sequenced in a study of human T cells and chemical hapten exposure. The time point is: healthy volunteer bleed at 2 weeks. Before extraction, the whole blood was not fractionated, and total RNA was taken from it. TCRdb passed the RACE reads through MiXCR, listing each CDR3 protein once. Of about 130,000 distinct CDR3 sequences in the sample, approximately 9.5% were seen once. The sequencing sample was made of whole blood. The source is a male donor in good health. Some clones in this sample may be carry-over from other donors' samples.

This clonotype was observed a few times. This chain uses TRBV7-9 with TRBJ2-2; D remains ambiguous. This CDR3 comprises 12 residues. In germline, CDR1 is SEHNR, CDR2 FQNEAQ (reference sequence). The V gene lost 5 bases and the J gene lost 6 bases, with 7 bases spanning the gap. The CDR3 sequence: CASSLTSGELFF. Here the CDR3 DNA reads TGTGCCAGCAGCCTGACGTCCGGGGAGCTGTTTTTT.

Regarding this clonotype: Given a much more abundant clone one base away, this may be a read error. This chain links TRBV12-3 or TRBV12-4 with TRBJ2-1, with D perhaps TRBD1 (6 bases). The CDR3 covers 14 residues. CDR3 DNA: TGTGCCAGCAGTTTAGCGGGGACACCAAATGAGCGGTTCTTC. Translated: CASSLAGTPNERFF.

There are a few counts of this clonotype. The genes are TRBV4-2 and TRBJ1-2, with D maybe TRBD1 (5 bases). The germline CDR1 and CDR2 sequences are LGHNA and YNFKEQ. V lost 0 bases, J lost 1 base, and 12 bases lay in between. The CDR3 runs 16 residues. The CDR3 here is CASSQDATAGNYGYTF. CDR3 coding DNA: TGTGCCAGCAGCCAAGATGCGACAGCCGGTAACTATGGCTACACCTTC.

This clonotype came up a few times. This sequence joins TRBV10-3 and TRBJ2-3, with D maybe TRBD1 (5 bases). V shed 2 bases and J shed 0 bases, with 6 bases lying between them. The CDR3 runs to 14 residues. Germline CDR1 is ENHRY and CDR2 is SYGVKD. In DNA, the CDR3 is TGTGCCATCAGTGAGGCAGGGAGCACAGATACGCAGTATTTT. Translated: CAISEAGSTDTQYF.

In its sample, this clonotype was seen a few times. The chain carries TRBV20-1 and TRBJ2-5, with 7 bases aligning to TRBD1. J lost 5 bases, V lost 6 bases, and 18 bases had no gene match. CDR3 length: 16 amino acids. CDR1 is DFQATT, CDR2 SNEGSKA, per germline (reference sequence). CDR3 DNA: TGCAGTGCGCCGCCCTCCCTACAGGGGTTTAGGGAGACCCAGTACTTC. It specifies CSAPPSLQGFRETQYF.

The chain recombines TRBV12-3 or TRBV12-4 with TRBJ2-7; D unresolved. The CDR3 runs 16 residues. Deletions cut 1 base from V and 0 bases from J, with 13 bases between. The CDR3 loop is CASSLVNRTSSYEQYF. CDR3 nucleotide sequence: TGTGCCAGCAGTTTAGTTAACCGGACGTCCTCCTACGAGCAGTACTTC.

This clonotype appeared many times. V and J are TRBV7-9 and TRBJ2-4, with D unclear. Trimming removed 4 bases at V and 0 bases at J, with 7 bases between. CDR1 is SEHNR and CDR2 is FQNEAQ in the germline V gene (reference sequence). This CDR3 has 14 residues. As DNA, the CDR3 is TGTGCCAGCAGCTCCCCGGGAGCCAAAAACATTCAGTACTTC. As protein: CASSSPGAKNIQYF.

This clonotype was detected a few times. The gene calls are TRBV6-5 and TRBJ2-2; D is perhaps TRBD2 (6 bases). V was clipped by 2 bases and J by 4 bases, with 14 bases between them. The CDR3 extends over 16 amino acids. Germline CDR1 MNHEY, CDR2 SVGAGI. CDR3 protein: CASSYLPSVRTGELFF. The CDR3 DNA reads TGTGCCAGCAGTTACCTCCCTAGCGTTCGCACCGGGGAGCTGTTTTTT.

V gene TRBV6-2 or TRBV6-3 combines with J gene TRBJ1-4; 8 positions match TRBD1. J lost 8 bases, V lost 5 bases, and 10 bases had no gene match. The CDR3 contains 15 residues. Germline loops: CDR1 MNHEY, CDR2 SVGEGT. This chain's CDR3 is CASSQPGTGREKLFF. CDR3 nucleotide sequence: TGTGCCAGCAGTCAACCTGGGACAGGTCGCGAAAAACTGTTTTTT.

This clonotype was seen more than once but under ten times. The chain carries TRBV18 and TRBJ1-2; tentatively, D is TRBD1 (5 bases). Per germline, CDR1 KGHSH and CDR2 LQKENI. CDR3 size: 14 residues. Trimming removed 2 bases from V and 4 bases from J, with 11 bases in between. CDR3 in amino acids: CASSPRDGTYGYTF. The CDR3 DNA sequence: TGTGCCAGCTCACCAAGGGACGGTACCTATGGCTACACCTTC.

This clonotype showed up just a few times. The rearrangement joins TRBV19 to TRBJ1-4; 9 nucleotides line up with TRBD1. The junction had 11 bases not matched to a gene; V was cut back by 5 bases and J by 7 bases. The CDR3 spans 16 residues. Germline V gene sequence: CDR1 LNHDA, CDR2 SQIVND (reference sequence). The CDR3 DNA reads TGTGCCAGTAGTGGGACTGGGACAGGGATGGGTGAAAAACTGTTTTTT. Protein sequence: CASSGTGTGMGEKLFF. The full variable domain, completed using reference TRBV19 and TRBJ1-4, is DGGITQSPKYLFRKEGQNVTLSCEQNLNHDAMYWYRQDPGQGLRLIYYSQIVNDFQKGDIAEGYSVSREKKESFPLTVTSAQKNPTAFYLCASSGTGTGMGEKLFFGSGTQLSVL.

This clonotype was detected many times. The CDR3 spells CATSDRTGDQPQHF. The CDR3 bases are TGTGCCACCAGTGACAGGACCGGGGATCAGCCCCAGCATTTT. This chain joins TRBV24-1 and TRBJ1-5; D unclear. Germline V CDR1 and CDR2: KGHDR, SFDVKD. Trimming cost V 4 bases and J 5 bases, with 11 bases left between them. This CDR3 spans 14 amino acids.

This clonotype has just a few counts. This chain connects TRBV4-1 to TRBJ1-4; TRBD1 matches at 7 bases. Germline loops: CDR1 MGHRA, CDR2 YSYEKL. The CDR3 is 17 amino acids. V shed 3 bases and J 7 bases; nucleotides not matched to a gene: 14. CDR3 coding DNA: TGCGCCAGCAGCCACCGACAGGGCCCCCGGTCATTTGAAAAACTGTTTTTT. Residues: CASSHRQGPRSFEKLFF.

The chain couples TRBV7-9 to TRBJ2-7; 8 bases are shared with TRBD1. The length of the CDR3 is 14 residues. Germline V gene data show CDR1 as SEHNR and CDR2 as FQNEAQ (reference sequence). With 3 bases clipped from V and 3 bases from J, the junction kept 4 bases outside the gene matches. The CDR3 here is CASSFDRGNYEQYF. CDR3 coding DNA: TGTGCCAGCAGCTTCGACAGGGGAAACTACGAGCAGTACTTC.

In this sample, this clonotype turned up a few times. The chain couples TRBV20-1 to TRBJ1-6, with TRBD1 identical over 9 bases. The CDR3 runs to 15 residues. The germline gives CDR1 DFQATT, CDR2 SNEGSKA (reference sequence). V lost 2 bases to trimming and J lost 8 bases; unmatched junction nucleotides: 7. CDR3 loop: CSARPGQGVDSPLHF. Written as DNA, the CDR3 is TGCAGTGCTAGACCGGGACAGGGTGTGGATTCACCCCTCCACTTT.

The chain carries TRBV7-2 and TRBJ2-5, with 9 bases that match TRBD2. Germline trimming cut 6 bases from V and 6 bases from J; bases unmatched to any gene: 8. The germline V gene has CDR1 SGHTA and CDR2 FQGNSA. This CDR3 comprises 14 residues. The CDR3 region is CASRTSGTSKTQYF. The CDR3 DNA reads as TGTGCCAGCAGAACAAGCGGGACTAGCAAGACCCAGTACTTC.

The sample holds many counts of this clonotype. This rearrangement joins TRBV5-1 to TRBJ1-5; 9 positions agree with TRBD1. Trimming took 0 bases from V and 3 from J; bases not matched to a gene: 4. This CDR3 spans 16 amino acids. CDR1 and CDR2 from the germline V gene are SGHRS and YFSETQ. The CDR3 loop is CASSLGGTGFNQPQHF. The DNA for the CDR3 is TGCGCCAGCAGCTTGGGAGGGACAGGGTTCAATCAGCCCCAGCATTTT.

Many counts were recorded for this clonotype. This sequence joins TRBV27 and TRBJ2-1, with 10 positions matching TRBD2. The V gene's germline CDR1 is MNHEY and CDR2 SMNVEV (reference sequence). V lost 4 bases, J lost 0 bases, and 15 bases stayed unmatched. The CDR3 consists of 20 residues. DNA for the CDR3: TGTGCCAGCAGTTCCCGCCGAAGAGGACTAGCGGCCCGCTCCTACAATGAGCAGTTCTTC. Protein sequence: CASSSRRRGLAARSYNEQFF.

This clonotype has at least ten counts. The rearrangement uses TRBV20-1 and TRBJ2-7, with 8 positions matching TRBD2. This CDR3 has 16 residues. In germline, CDR1 is DFQATT, CDR2 SNEGSKA (reference sequence). J was trimmed by 4 bases and V by 0 bases; bases with no gene match: 11. The CDR3 spells CSARELGGLASYEQYF. The CDR3 DNA reads TGCAGTGCTAGAGAGCTGGGAGGACTAGCATCTTACGAGCAGTACTTC.

In regard to this clonotype: Possible read error: a much larger clone is one base away. The rearrangement uses TRBV29-1 and TRBJ1-1; D is unresolved. The CDR3 is 13 residues long. Germline loops: CDR1 SQVTM, CDR2 ANQGSEA. The CDR3 DNA reads as TGCAGCGTTGCCCCGCAGACCAACACTAAAGCTTTCTTT. It is translated as CSVAPQTNTKAFF. The full variable domain, in which reference TRBV29-1 and TRBJ1-1 provide the parts outside the CDR3, is SAVISQKPSRDICQRGTSLTIQCQVDSQVTMMFWYRQQPGQSLTLIATANQGSEATYESGFVIDKFPISRPNLTFSTLTVSNMSPEDSSIYLCSVAPQTNTKAFFGQGTRLTVV.

This clonotype was recorded many times. The chain combines TRBV27 with TRBJ2-7; D possibly corresponds to TRBD2 (6 bases). The V end was cut by 4 bases, the J end by 4 bases, with 14 bases between. Germline CDR1 reads MNHEY; CDR2 reads SMNVEV (reference sequence). CDR3 length: 14 amino acids. The CDR3 region is CASSSPGEVYEQYF. CDR3 DNA: TGTGCCAGCAGTTCCCCGGGAGAGGTGTACGAGCAGTACTTC.

J is TRBJ2-5 and V is TRBV12-3 or TRBV12-4; D remains ambiguous. The CDR3 extends over 14 amino acids. Trimming cost V 3 bases and J 4 bases, with 12 bases left between them. In nucleotides, the CDR3 is TGTGCCAGCAGTTTCGGGCAGGCCGGAGAGACCCAGTACTTC. Translating gives CASSFGQAGETQYF.